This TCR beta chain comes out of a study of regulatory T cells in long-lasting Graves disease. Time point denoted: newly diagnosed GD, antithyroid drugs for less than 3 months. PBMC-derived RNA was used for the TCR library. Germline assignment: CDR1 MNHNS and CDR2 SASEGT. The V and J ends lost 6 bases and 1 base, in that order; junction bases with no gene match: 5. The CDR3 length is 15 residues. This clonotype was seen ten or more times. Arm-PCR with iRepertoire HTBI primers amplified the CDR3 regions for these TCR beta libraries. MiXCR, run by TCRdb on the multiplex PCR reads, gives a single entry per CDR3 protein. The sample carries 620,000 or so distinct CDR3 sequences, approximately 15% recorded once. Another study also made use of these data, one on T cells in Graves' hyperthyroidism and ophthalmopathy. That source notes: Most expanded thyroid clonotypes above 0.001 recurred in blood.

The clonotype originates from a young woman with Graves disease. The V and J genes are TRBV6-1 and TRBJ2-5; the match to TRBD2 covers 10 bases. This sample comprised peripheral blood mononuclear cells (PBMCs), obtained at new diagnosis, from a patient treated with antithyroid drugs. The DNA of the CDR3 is TGTGCCAGCAGGGGAATAGCGGGAGGCCAAGAGACCCAGTACTTC. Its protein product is CASRGIAGGQETQYF.